This T cell receptor (beta chain) came from a study of blood T cells in healthy people across ages. Regarding this clonotype: Antigen specificity is unknown.

For the second PCR, which ran for about 7 to 12 cycles, a sample-barcoded 5' primer and a J-beta primer mix were used. TCRdb recomputed calls from the 5' RACE reads with MiXCR, one row per CDR3 protein. Among hundreds of thousands of distinct CDR3 sequences listed, about 55% were seen once. Whole-study findings and limits: Roughly linear declines in TCR beta diversity per million T cells occurred with age. Naive T cell percentage and TCR beta diversity correlated strongly. Unsorted PBMC material precluded a definitive naive versus antigen-experienced comparison.

This CDR3 is 13 amino acids long. The germline CDR1 and CDR2 sequences are DFQATT and SNEGSKA (reference sequence). The V segment lost 5 bases and the J segment 4 bases; nucleotides outside the gene matches: 5. The authors extracted at least 6 micrograms of total RNA per sample. This TCR was sampled from a man older than 75 in good health. Source material: blood. The rearrangement uses TRBV20-1 and TRBJ2-7; 10 bases fit TRBD2. The CDR3 is CSASGTSVYEQYF. Here the CDR3 DNA reads TGCAGTGCTTCCGGGACTAGCGTGTACGAGCAGTACTTC.